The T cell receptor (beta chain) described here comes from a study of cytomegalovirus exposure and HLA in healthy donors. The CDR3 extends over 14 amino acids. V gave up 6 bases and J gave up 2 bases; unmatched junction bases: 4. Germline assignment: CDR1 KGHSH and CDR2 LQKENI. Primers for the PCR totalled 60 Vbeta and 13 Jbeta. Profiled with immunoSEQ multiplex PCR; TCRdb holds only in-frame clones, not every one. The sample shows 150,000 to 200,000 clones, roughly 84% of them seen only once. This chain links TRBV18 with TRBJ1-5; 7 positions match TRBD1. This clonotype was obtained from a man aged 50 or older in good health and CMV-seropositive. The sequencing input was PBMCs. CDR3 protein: CASSSGTGNQPQHF. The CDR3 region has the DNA TGTGCCAGCTCTTCCGGGACAGGCAATCAGCCCCAGCATTTT. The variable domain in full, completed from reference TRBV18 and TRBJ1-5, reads NAGVMQNPRHLVRRRGQEARLRCSPMKGHSHVYWYRQLPEEGLKFMVYLQKENIIDESGMPKERFSAEFPKEGPSILRIQQVVRGDSAAYFCASSSGTGNQPQHFGDGTRLSIL.